The 12 T cell receptor beta chains in this list originate from one sample, sequenced in a study of blood T cell repertoires in COVID-19. Sequencing was performed with immunoSEQ multiplex PCR; in TCRdb, only in-frame clones are kept and a portion is missing. Altogether roughly 280,000 clones are present, around 87% being singletons, with the ten largest covering 2.2%. Sequencing was performed on peripheral blood. Receptors were obtained from a woman between 45 and 65 years old who had recovered from COVID-19.

The CDR3, as DNA: TGTGCCTGGCGCAAAACGACAGGCGGCGGGGAGCTGTTTTTT. This translates into CAWRKTTGGGELFF. The chain employs TRBV30 and TRBJ2-2; perhaps TRBD1 as D (6 bases). Germline CDR1 and CDR2: GTSNPN and SVGIG (reference sequence). The V and J ends lost 5 bases and 7 bases respectively, with 17 bases between them. There are 14 residues in the CDR3.

DNA for the CDR3: TGTGCCATCCCGGACAGAAATAGCAATCAGCCCCAGCATTTT. Its translation: CAIPDRNSNQPQHF. The chain recombines TRBV28 with TRBJ1-5; TRBD1 is a possible D gene (6 bases). The CDR3 runs 14 residues. The V end was cut by 10 bases, the J end by 0 bases, with 13 bases between. CDR1 is MDHEN and CDR2 is SYDVKM in the germline V gene.

In DNA, the CDR3 is TGCGCCAGCAAGGAGCAAGGGGGAGCAGATACGCAGTATTTT. Translation gives CASKEQGGADTQYF. This rearrangement joins TRBV5-1 to TRBJ2-3; tentatively, D is TRBD1 (6 bases). The CDR3 extends over 14 amino acids. Germline loops: CDR1 SGHRS, CDR2 YFSETQ. V was trimmed by 6 bases and J by 4 bases, leaving 15 bases between them. Combining the CDR3 with reference TRBV5-1 and TRBJ2-3 gives the whole variable domain KAGVTQTPRYLIKTRGQQVTLSCSPISGHRSVSWYQQTPGQGLQFLFEYFSETQRNKGNFPGRFSGRQFSNSRSEMNVSTLELGDSALYLCASKEQGGADTQYFGPGTRLTVL.

With respect to this clone: In the same sample, other DNA sequences code for this CDR3. The rearrangement joins TRBV5-1 to TRBJ1-1; D perhaps matches TRBD1 (5 bases). Trimming shortened V by 3 bases and J by 1 base, and 7 bases separated the two germline ends. Germline loops: CDR1 SGHRS, CDR2 YFSETQ. The CDR3 covers 13 residues. The CDR3 DNA is TGCGCCAGCAGCTCGCAGGGGAACACTGAAGCTTTCTTT. Translated, it gives CASSSQGNTEAFF. The variable domain in full, with the rest retrieved from reference TRBV5-1 and TRBJ1-1, is KAGVTQTPRYLIKTRGQQVTLSCSPISGHRSVSWYQQTPGQGLQFLFEYFSETQRNKGNFPGRFSGRQFSNSRSEMNVSTLELGDSALYLCASSSQGNTEAFFGQGTRLTVV.

The V gene is TRBV10-3, the J gene TRBJ1-3, with D maybe TRBD1 (5 bases). The V gene's germline CDR1 is ENHRY and CDR2 SYGVKD. Trimming removed 11 bases at V and 0 bases at J, with 11 bases between. The length of the CDR3 is 13 residues. The CDR3 DNA reads TGTGCCGCCGGACAAAGCTCTGGAAACACCATATATTTT. Its translation: CAAGQSSGNTIYF.

This clone was observed many times. The chain carries TRBV27 and TRBJ1-2, with TRBD1 matching 8 bases. The CDR3 runs to 13 residues. J gave up 9 bases and V 5 bases, and 8 bases lay outside the gene matches. Germline values: CDR1 MNHEY, CDR2 SMNVEV (reference sequence). This CDR3 reads CASSINGQGSYTF. The CDR3 DNA reads as TGTGCCAGCAGTATCAACGGACAGGGAAGCTACACCTTC.

DNA for the CDR3: TGTGCCAGCAGTTCCTGGACAGGCGTTGAAGCTTTCTTT. This translates into CASSSWTGVEAFF. The rearrangement uses TRBV27 and TRBJ1-1; 7 bases are a match to TRBD1. J lost 7 bases, V lost 4 bases, and 6 bases had no gene match. This CDR3 comprises 13 residues. The germline gives CDR1 MNHEY, CDR2 SMNVEV (reference sequence).

The rearrangement uses TRBV2 and TRBJ1-4; possible D gene TRBD1, 6 bases. CDR1 and CDR2 from the germline V gene are SNHLY and FYNNEI. The CDR3 runs to 13 residues. V was trimmed by 11 bases and J by 4 bases, leaving 14 bases between them. As DNA, the CDR3 is TGTGCCGGTAGGACAGTCGGTAATGAAAAACTGTTTTTT. This codes for CAGRTVGNEKLFF. The variable domain in full, with the rest retrieved from reference TRBV2 and TRBJ1-4, is EPEVTQTPSHQVTQMGQEVILRCVPISNHLYFYWYRQILGQKVEFLVSFYNNEISEKSEIFDDQFSVERPDGSNFTLKIRSTKLEDSAMYFCAGRTVGNEKLFFGSGTQLSVL.

V is TRBV7-9 and J is TRBJ1-3; 9 nucleotides align to TRBD1. Germline CDR1 SEHNR, CDR2 FQNEAQ (reference sequence). V dropped 0 bases and J dropped 0; count of bases not matched to a gene: 6. The CDR3 loop spans 18 amino acids. The chain's CDR3 is CASSLALDRGPSGNTIYF. The CDR3 bases are TGTGCCAGCAGCTTAGCTTTGGACAGGGGCCCCTCTGGAAACACCATATATTTT.

The rearrangement uses TRBV10-3 and TRBJ1-3; possible D gene TRBD1, 5 bases. The CDR3 is 15 amino acids. Trimming removed 6 bases from V and 1 base from J, with 13 bases in between. Germline CDR1 is ENHRY and CDR2 is SYGVKD. The CDR3 bases are TGTGCCATCAGCGCAGGCGGGGGGTCTGGAAACACCATATATTTT. It yields the protein CAISAGGGSGNTIYF.

The chain carries TRBV6-5 and TRBJ2-3; TRBD2 might be the D (6 bases). V lost 4 bases and J lost 1, with 15 bases in between. The germline V gene encodes CDR1 MNHEY and CDR2 SVGAGI. This CDR3 region has 16 residues. The CDR3 nucleotides read TGTGCCAGCAGTTGGGGGGAAACCCTGGGCACAGATACGCAGTATTTT. Its protein is CASSWGETLGTDTQYF.

This clone was seen just once. V and J are TRBV2 and TRBJ2-1; perhaps TRBD1 as D (6 bases). Between the trimmed V and J ends, which lost 0 bases and 3 bases, there was a span of 9 bases. This CDR3 is 15 amino acids long. Per the germline V gene, CDR1 is SNHLY and CDR2 is FYNNEI. The CDR3 DNA follows: TGTGCCAGCAGTGAAGCAAGGACAGTCTACAATGAGCAGTTCTTC. Translating gives CASSEARTVYNEQFF.